These 14 T cell receptor beta chains were all obtained from the same sample, sequenced in a study of blood T cell repertoires in COVID-19. Clones were sequenced by immunoSEQ multiplex PCR, and TCRdb holds only the in-frame ones, with some missing. The profile shows 90,000 to 100,000 clones, about 80% of them singletons. Material: peripheral blood. The source of these receptors is a man in his sixties or seventies with acute or convalescent COVID-19.

The V and J genes are TRBV3-1 (or the pseudogene TRBV3-2) and TRBJ2-3, with D possibly being TRBD2 (6 bases). Per the germline V gene, CDR1 is LGHDT and CDR2 is YNNKEL (reference sequence). This CDR3 is 16 amino acids long. Trimming stripped 4 bases from V and 5 bases from J, with 19 bases between. CDR3 bases: TGTGCCAGCAGCCTGTTATCCGGGAGCAAAGGAGATACGCAGTATTTT. It specifies CASSLLSGSKGDTQYF.

The V and J genes are TRBV14 and TRBJ1-1; D call uncertain. CDR1 is SGHDN and CDR2 is FVKESK in the germline V gene. Between the trimmed V and J ends, which lost 1 base and 11 bases, there was a span of 11 bases. CDR3 size: 12 residues. This CDR3 reads CASSQVPIGAFF. CDR3 in DNA: TGTGCCAGCAGCCAAGTTCCGATCGGGGCTTTCTTT.

The gene calls are TRBV19 and TRBJ2-6; perhaps TRBD1 as D (6 bases). V was shortened by 8 bases and J by 2 bases, with 7 bases between the two germline ends. Germline loops: CDR1 LNHDA, CDR2 SQIVND (reference sequence). This CDR3 is built from 13 residues. CDR3 DNA sequence: TGTGCCAGTTCAGGGGCTGGGGCCAACGTCCTGACTTTC. Its protein is CASSGAGANVLTF.

The chain joins TRBV4-2 to TRBJ2-5; D is unclear. The CDR3 sequence is 13 residues long. V gave up 0 bases and J gave up 5 bases, with 7 bases separating them. The V gene's germline CDR1 is LGHNA and CDR2 YNFKEQ. The DNA for the CDR3 is TGTGCCAGCAGCCAAGACACCGGGGAGACCCAGTACTTC. It codes for CASSQDTGETQYF.

The chain combines TRBV7-9 with TRBJ2-1; 9 positions match TRBD2. The V gene end was trimmed by 4 bases and the J gene end by 5 bases; junction bases not matched to a gene: 6. From germline, CDR1 is SEHNR and CDR2 FQNEAQ (reference sequence). This CDR3 comprises 15 residues. The CDR3 coding sequence is TGTGCCAGCAGCTCAACGGGCGGGAGGGACAATGAGCAGTTCTTC. Its translation: CASSSTGGRDNEQFF.

This clone has only one observation. The chain has TRBV7-2 and TRBJ2-7; D might be TRBD1 (6 bases). V lost 5 bases, J lost 4 bases, and 15 bases lay in between. CDR1 is SGHTA, CDR2 FQGNSA, per germline. CDR3 length equals 14 residues. The CDR3 DNA reads TGTGCCAGCAGCGCTACCAGGACAGATTACGAGCAGTACTTC. Encoded protein: CASSATRTDYEQYF. Looking up the rest from reference TRBV7-2 and TRBJ2-7 gives the full variable domain: GAGVSQSPSNKVTEKGKDVELRCDPISGHTALYWYRQSLGQGLEFLIYFQGNSAPDKSGLPSDRFSAERTGGSVSTLTIQRTQQEDSAVYLCASSATRTDYEQYFGPGTRLTVT.

The V gene is TRBV18, the J gene TRBJ2-6; TRBD2 aligns across 9 bases. The CDR3 runs to 20 residues. With V trimmed by 2 bases and J by 0 bases, 11 bases remained unmatched. The germline CDR1 and CDR2 sequences are KGHSH and LQKENI. In DNA, the CDR3 is TGTGCCAGCTCACCAATCTATAAGCGGGGGGCCTCCTCTGGGGCCAACGTCCTGACTTTC. Translating gives CASSPIYKRGASSGANVLTF.

The chain carries TRBV7-9 and TRBJ1-6, with 9 bases aligning to TRBD1. The CDR3 runs 15 residues. V was pared by 4 bases and J by 7 bases, with 5 bases of the junction left unmatched. Germline V gene lookup returns CDR1 SEHNR and CDR2 FQNEAQ (reference sequence). In DNA, the CDR3 is TGTGCCAGCAGCTGGGACAGGGCCGAAAATTCACCCCTCCACTTT. Encoded protein: CASSWDRAENSPLHF.

The V and J genes are TRBV7-6 and TRBJ2-1, with 7 positions matching TRBD1. Germline V gene lookup returns CDR1 SGHVS and CDR2 FNYEAQ. This CDR3 is 14 amino acids long. The J segment lost 3 bases and the V segment lost 5 bases, leaving 4 bases of the junction unmatched. The CDR3 region is CASSRQGGYNEQFF. The CDR3 DNA sequence: TGTGCCAGCAGCCGACAGGGTGGCTACAATGAGCAGTTCTTC.

The chain couples TRBV6-5 to TRBJ1-2; weak D call: TRBD1 (5 bases). V was trimmed by 5 bases and J by 3 bases, leaving 16 bases between them. The CDR3 totals 15 residues. Germline-derived CDR1 and CDR2 are MNHEY and SVGAGI. The CDR3 is CASSRKGTVDYGYTF. CDR3 DNA: TGTGCCAGCAGTAGAAAGGGGACTGTCGACTATGGCTACACCTTC.

This rearrangement joins TRBV3-1 (or the pseudogene TRBV3-2) to TRBJ1-4, with D possibly being TRBD1 (6 bases). The V end was cut by 0 bases, the J end by 9 bases, with 20 bases between. In germline, CDR1 is LGHDT, CDR2 YNNKEL (reference sequence). The CDR3 loop spans 17 amino acids. CDR3 region: CASSQDRGAFWGQKLFF. For the CDR3, the DNA is TGTGCCAGCAGCCAAGATCGGGGGGCTTTCTGGGGGCAAAAACTGTTTTTT.

CDR3 loop: CATSRDRTGATGELFF. In DNA form, the CDR3 reads TGTGCCACCAGCAGAGATAGGACAGGGGCCACCGGGGAGCTGTTTTTT. The V gene is TRBV15, the J gene TRBJ2-2; 9 bases agree with TRBD1. CDR1 is LNHNV, CDR2 YYDKDF, per germline (reference sequence). V lost 0 bases, J lost 4 bases, and 3 bases stayed unmatched. This CDR3 region has 16 residues.

The chain combines TRBV28 with TRBJ2-5, with 10 bases that match TRBD1. The V and J ends lost 5 bases and 4 bases, in that order; junction bases with no gene match: 10. The CDR3 extends over 16 amino acids. Germline CDR1 reads MDHEN; CDR2 reads SYDVKM. The CDR3 DNA is TGTGCCAGCAGTATAATCCTGACAGGGGGCCTAGAGACCCAGTACTTC. Translation: CASSIILTGGLETQYF.

The chain combines TRBV6-1 with TRBJ2-5, with 9 bases fitting TRBD1. The CDR3 sequence is 15 residues long. CDR1 and CDR2 (germline): MNHNS, SASEGT. V was clipped by 0 bases and J by 7 bases; unmatched bases: 6. CDR3 in DNA: TGTGCCAGCAGTGAAGCCGGGACAGGGACCCGGACCCAGTACTTC. Amino acid sequence: CASSEAGTGTRTQYF.